Listed below are T cell receptor beta chains from one sample, sequenced in a study of blood T cell repertoires in COVID-19. Assay: immunoSEQ multiplex PCR; the TCRdb copy retains only in-frame clones and omits some. The sample yields about 120,000 clones, over 80% seen once. The sequencing input was peripheral blood. The receptors originated from a woman in her 70s with acute or convalescent COVID-19. CDR3s include the opening cysteine and the closing phenylalanine or tryptophan. The order of the fields is J gene, D gene, V gene, CDR3 protein. The D gene is left open where the match is weak.

TRBJ2-5 - TRBV25-1 CASAQTVYQETQYF
TRBJ1-2 - TRBV28 CASSMSGAGYTF
TRBJ1-4 - TRBV28 CASSPPQKARGEKLFF
TRBJ1-5 - TRBV5-3 CARSLAGVQHF
TRBJ2-1 - TRBV5-4 CASSLTGDEQFF
TRBJ1-2 TRBD1 TRBV5-1 CASSKDRAHYGYTF
TRBJ1-3 - TRBV5-1 CASSLYHSISGNTIYF
TRBJ1-6 - TRBV12-5 CASGLSGSSNSPLHF
TRBJ2-7 - TRBV19 CASSISIRGNRRTYEQYF
TRBJ1-6 TRBD1 TRBV5-6 CASSFLGTVHSPLHF
TRBJ1-2 - TRBV6-6 CASREGSIYGYTF